Presented here are 8 T cell receptor beta chains from one specimen sequenced in a study of beta chain features in type 1 diabetes. Study-wide results and caveats: For Type 1 diabetes patients, all four CD4+ subsets carried TCRB CDR3s that were moderately but significantly shorter.

Their target antigens are unknown. All of the isolated RNA was reverse transcribed, so expressed TCRB transcripts were sequenced. The assay was immunoSEQ multiplex PCR, and TCRdb's table has in-frame clones only and misses some. Of tens of thousands of clones in the sample, roughly half were seen once. The sequenced sample was stem cell memory CD4+ T cells from blood. The receptors come from a man aged 25 to 40 with type 1 diabetes.

The chain links TRBV5-4 to TRBJ2-3, with D possibly being TRBD2 (7 bases). The germline gives CDR1 SGHNT, CDR2 YYREEE (reference sequence). The CDR3 length is 16 residues. V was trimmed by 3 bases and J by 1 base, leaving 15 bases between them. DNA for the CDR3: TGTGCCAGCAGCTCCGTTGGGGGGGCCGGCACAGATACGCAGTATTTT. Translation gives CASSSVGGAGTDTQYF.

In this sample, this clone turned up a few times. The chain employs TRBV18 and TRBJ1-1; D perhaps matches TRBD1 (5 bases). Trimming stripped 3 bases from V and 4 bases from J, with 15 bases between. The germline V gene encodes CDR1 KGHSH and CDR2 LQKENI. This CDR3 spans 15 amino acids. The DNA for the CDR3 is TGTGCCAGCTCACCTCTCGGGGGAGTCGGCACTGAAGCTTTCTTT. Its protein is CASSPLGGVGTEAFF.

The chain is built from TRBV6-5 and TRBJ2-7, with 10 bases lining up with TRBD1. Germline CDR1 MNHEY, CDR2 SVGAGI. The trim removed 5 bases at V and 2 bases at J, leaving 6 bases unmatched. The CDR3 is 15 amino acids. The chain's CDR3 is CASSASGTGAYEQYF. In DNA, the CDR3 is TGTGCCAGCAGTGCATCCGGGACAGGGGCCTACGAGCAGTACTTC.

As DNA, the CDR3 is TGTGCCAGCAGCCGGACAGGGAGAGTAGCTGAAGCTTTCTTT. Protein: CASSRTGRVAEAFF. The rearrangement joins TRBV6-5 to TRBJ1-1, with 8 bases that match TRBD1. The CDR3 is 14 amino acids. Germline CDR1 and CDR2: MNHEY and SVGAGI. Trimming removed 6 bases from V and 6 bases from J; junction bases left unmatched: 9.

CDR3 amino acids: CAISEGPMNYGYTF. DNA of the CDR3: TGTGCCATCAGTGAGGGGCCGATGAACTATGGCTACACCTTC. The J gene is TRBJ1-2, the V gene TRBV10-3; D unresolved. This CDR3 contains 14 residues. Trimming took off 2 bases at V and 2 bases at J, with 9 bases between the two ends. Germline V gene sequence: CDR1 ENHRY, CDR2 SYGVKD.

This clone was seen more than once but under ten times. This chain links TRBV29-1 with TRBJ2-3, with 14 positions matching TRBD2. Germline CDR1 is SQVTM and CDR2 is ANQGSEA. This CDR3 contains 15 residues. As DNA, the CDR3 is TGCAGGCCCAGACTAGCGGGGGGGCACACAGATACGCAGTATTTT. Translating gives CRPRLAGGHTDTQYF.

The chain carries TRBV7-8 and TRBJ1-2; D is perhaps TRBD1 (5 bases). The V gene's germline CDR1 is SGHVS and CDR2 FQNEAQ. The CDR3 sequence is 16 residues long. The V end lost 7 bases, the J end lost 8 bases, and 26 bases lay between the germline ends. The CDR3 loop reads CASTTRDLLFPGGYTF. The CDR3 DNA sequence: TGTGCCAGCACTACCAGGGACTTACTTTTCCCGGGAGGCTACACCTTC.

This clone was observed a few times. The J gene is TRBJ2-1, the V gene TRBV6-6, with TRBD2 identical over 10 bases. This CDR3 comprises 14 residues. The germline V gene encodes CDR1 MNHNY and CDR2 SVGAGI (reference sequence). The V segment lost 5 bases and the J segment 9 bases; nucleotides outside the gene matches: 7. CDR3 bases: TGTGCCAGCAGTCTGGGACTAGCGTTGCCTGAGCAGTTCTTC. Translating it yields CASSLGLALPEQFF.